This T cell receptor (beta chain) is from a study of OX40 agonist ivuxolimab in advanced cancers. Study results and caveats: Antigen targets of the expanded peripheral T cells went undetermined.

About this clone: The antigen remains undetermined.

Method: immunoSEQ multiplex PCR; TCRdb's copy keeps in-frame clones and lacks some. The sample consists of about 84,000 clones, about 80% of them appearing once. This CDR3 spans 15 amino acids. V dropped 3 bases and J dropped 5 bases, with 14 bases sitting between them. Germline V lookup: CDR1 ENHRY, CDR2 SYGVKD. This clonotype was sampled from an adult with an advanced solid tumor such as melanoma, head and neck, liver or kidney cancer. Specimen: CD4+ or CD8+ T cells sorted from blood, collected in a trial of the OX40 agonist ivuxolimab. The rearrangement joins TRBV10-3 to TRBJ1-5, with D maybe TRBD1 (6 bases). The DNA of the CDR3 is TGTGCCATCAGTGATTCCGGGACACCTTATCAGCCCCAGCATTTT. It codes for CAISDSGTPYQPQHF.